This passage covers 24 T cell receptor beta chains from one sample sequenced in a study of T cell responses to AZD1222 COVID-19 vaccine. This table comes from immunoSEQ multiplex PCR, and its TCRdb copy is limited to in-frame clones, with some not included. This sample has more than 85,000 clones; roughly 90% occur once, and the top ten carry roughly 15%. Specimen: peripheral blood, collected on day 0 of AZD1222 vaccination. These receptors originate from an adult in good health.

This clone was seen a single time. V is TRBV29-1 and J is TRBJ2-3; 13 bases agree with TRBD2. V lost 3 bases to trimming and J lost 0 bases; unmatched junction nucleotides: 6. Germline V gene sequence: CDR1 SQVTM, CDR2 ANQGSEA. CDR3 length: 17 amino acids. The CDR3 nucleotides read TGCAGCGTTGATGGGACTAGCGGGACCTTGAGCACAGATACGCAGTATTTT. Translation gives CSVDGTSGTLSTDTQYF.

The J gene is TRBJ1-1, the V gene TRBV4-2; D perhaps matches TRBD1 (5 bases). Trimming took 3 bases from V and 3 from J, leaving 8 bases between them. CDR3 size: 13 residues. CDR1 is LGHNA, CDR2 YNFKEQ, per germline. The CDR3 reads CASSQTGDTEAFF. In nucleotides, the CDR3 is TGTGCCAGCAGCCAGACGGGGGACACTGAAGCTTTCTTT.

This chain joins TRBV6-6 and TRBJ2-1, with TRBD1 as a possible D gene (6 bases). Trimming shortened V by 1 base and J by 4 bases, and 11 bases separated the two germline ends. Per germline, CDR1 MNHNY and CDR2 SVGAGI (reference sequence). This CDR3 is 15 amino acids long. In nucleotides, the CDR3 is TGTGCCAGCAGTTACTATAAAGGGGGTTACAATGAGCAGTTCTTC. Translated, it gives CASSYYKGGYNEQFF.

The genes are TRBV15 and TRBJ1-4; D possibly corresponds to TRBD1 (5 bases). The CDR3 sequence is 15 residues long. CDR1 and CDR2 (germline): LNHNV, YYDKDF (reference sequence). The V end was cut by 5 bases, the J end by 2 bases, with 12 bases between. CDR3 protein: CATSARGGTNEKLFF. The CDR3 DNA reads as TGTGCCACCAGCGCCCGGGGGGGTACTAATGAAAAACTGTTTTTT.

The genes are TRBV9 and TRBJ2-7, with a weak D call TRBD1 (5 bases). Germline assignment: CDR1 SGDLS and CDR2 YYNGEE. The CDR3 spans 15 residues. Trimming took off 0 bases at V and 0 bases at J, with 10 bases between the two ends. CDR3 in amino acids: CASSVVRQSSYEQYV. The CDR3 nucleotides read TGTGCCAGCAGCGTAGTGAGACAGAGCTCCTACGAGCAGTACGTC.

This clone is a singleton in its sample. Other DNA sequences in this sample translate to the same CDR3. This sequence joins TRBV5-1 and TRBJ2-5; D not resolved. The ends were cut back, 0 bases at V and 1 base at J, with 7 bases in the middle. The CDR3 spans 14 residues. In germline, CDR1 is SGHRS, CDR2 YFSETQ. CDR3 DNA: TGCGCCAGCAGCTTGGGGGCGGCCCAAGAGACCCAGTACTTC. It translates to CASSLGAAQETQYF.

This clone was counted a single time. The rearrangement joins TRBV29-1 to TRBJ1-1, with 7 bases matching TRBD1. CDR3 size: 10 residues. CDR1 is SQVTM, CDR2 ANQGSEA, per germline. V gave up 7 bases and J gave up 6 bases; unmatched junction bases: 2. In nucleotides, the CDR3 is TGCAGCGCTGGACAGGCTGAAGCTTTCTTT. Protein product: CSAGQAEAFF. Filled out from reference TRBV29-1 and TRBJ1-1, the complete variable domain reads SAVISQKPSRDICQRGTSLTIQCQVDSQVTMMFWYRQQPGQSLTLIATANQGSEATYESGFVIDKFPISRPNLTFSTLTVSNMSPEDSSIYLCSAGQAEAFFGQGTRLTVV.

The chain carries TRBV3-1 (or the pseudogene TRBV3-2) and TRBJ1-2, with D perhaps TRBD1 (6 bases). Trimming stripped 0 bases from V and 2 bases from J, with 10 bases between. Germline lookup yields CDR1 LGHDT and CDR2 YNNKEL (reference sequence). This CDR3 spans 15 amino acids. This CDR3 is CASSQDVRGNYGYTF. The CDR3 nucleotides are TGTGCCAGCAGCCAAGATGTGAGGGGGAACTATGGCTACACCTTC.

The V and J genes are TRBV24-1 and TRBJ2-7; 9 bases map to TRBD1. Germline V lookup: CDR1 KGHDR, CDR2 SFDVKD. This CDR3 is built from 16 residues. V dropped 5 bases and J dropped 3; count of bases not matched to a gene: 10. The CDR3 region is CATSAAGGTGLYEQYF. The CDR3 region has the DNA TGTGCCACCAGTGCCGCCGGCGGGACAGGGCTCTACGAGCAGTACTTC.

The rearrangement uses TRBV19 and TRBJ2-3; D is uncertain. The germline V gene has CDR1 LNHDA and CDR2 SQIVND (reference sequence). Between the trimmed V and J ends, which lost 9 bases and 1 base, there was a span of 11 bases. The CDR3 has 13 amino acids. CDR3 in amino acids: CASRLSGTDTQYF. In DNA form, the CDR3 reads TGTGCCAGCCGCTTATCAGGCACAGATACGCAGTATTTT.

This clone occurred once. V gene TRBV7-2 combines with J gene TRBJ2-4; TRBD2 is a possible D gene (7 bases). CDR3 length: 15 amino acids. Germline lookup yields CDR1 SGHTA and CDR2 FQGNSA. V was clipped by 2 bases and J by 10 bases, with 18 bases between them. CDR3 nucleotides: TGTGCCAGCAGCTTAAAACTGGCGGGGGCAGGTATTCAGTACTTC. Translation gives CASSLKLAGAGIQYF.

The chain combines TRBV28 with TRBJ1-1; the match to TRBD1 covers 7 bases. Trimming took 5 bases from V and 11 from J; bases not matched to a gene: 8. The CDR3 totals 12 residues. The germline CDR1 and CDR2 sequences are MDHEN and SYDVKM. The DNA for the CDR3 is TGTGCCAGCAGTCTTGACAGGGTGGCGGCTTTCTTT. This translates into CASSLDRVAAFF.

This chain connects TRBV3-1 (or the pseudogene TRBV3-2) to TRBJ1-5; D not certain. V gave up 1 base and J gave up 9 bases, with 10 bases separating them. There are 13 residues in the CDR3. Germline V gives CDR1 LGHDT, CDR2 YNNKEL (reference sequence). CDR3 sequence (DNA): TGTGCCAGCAGCCAAGGGAGCCCGCGGCCCCAGCATTTT. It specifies CASSQGSPRPQHF.

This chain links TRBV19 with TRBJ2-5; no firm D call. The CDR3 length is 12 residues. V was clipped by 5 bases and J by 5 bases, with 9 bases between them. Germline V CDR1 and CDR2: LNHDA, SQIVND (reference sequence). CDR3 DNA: TGTGCCAGTAGTTATAGCCGGGAGACCCAGTACTTC. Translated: CASSYSRETQYF. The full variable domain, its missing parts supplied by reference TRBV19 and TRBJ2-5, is DGGITQSPKYLFRKEGQNVTLSCEQNLNHDAMYWYRQDPGQGLRLIYYSQIVNDFQKGDIAEGYSVSREKKESFPLTVTSAQKNPTAFYLCASSYSRETQYFGPGTRLLVL.

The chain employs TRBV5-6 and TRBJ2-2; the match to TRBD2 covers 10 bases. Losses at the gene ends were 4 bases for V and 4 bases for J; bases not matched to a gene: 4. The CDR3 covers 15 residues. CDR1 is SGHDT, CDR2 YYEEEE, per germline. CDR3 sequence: CASSLAGVPTGELFF. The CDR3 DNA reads TGTGCCAGCAGCCTAGCGGGGGTTCCCACCGGGGAGCTGTTTTTT.

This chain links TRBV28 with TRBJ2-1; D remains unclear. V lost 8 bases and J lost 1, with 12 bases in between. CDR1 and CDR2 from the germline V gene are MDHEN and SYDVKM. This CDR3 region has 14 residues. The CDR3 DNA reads TGTGCCAGCGGATTGTTCAGGTCCTACAATGAGCAGTTCTTC. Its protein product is CASGLFRSYNEQFF.

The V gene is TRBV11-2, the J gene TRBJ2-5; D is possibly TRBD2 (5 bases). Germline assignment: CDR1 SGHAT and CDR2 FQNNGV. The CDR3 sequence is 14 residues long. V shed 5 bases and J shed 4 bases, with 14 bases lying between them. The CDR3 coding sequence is TGTGCCAGCAGCACCCGGGCTGCGGGAGAGACCCAGTACTTC. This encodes CASSTRAAGETQYF.

The CDR3 protein is CASRRQMNTGELFF. The CDR3 region has the DNA TGTGCCAGTAGGCGGCAGATGAACACCGGGGAGCTGTTTTTT. This chain joins TRBV19 and TRBJ2-2, with D unresolved. This CDR3 has 14 residues. V dropped 6 bases and J dropped 1 base, with 9 bases sitting between them. CDR1 and CDR2 (germline): LNHDA, SQIVND (reference sequence). The full variable domain, rest sourced from reference TRBV19 and TRBJ2-2, is DGGITQSPKYLFRKEGQNVTLSCEQNLNHDAMYWYRQDPGQGLRLIYYSQIVNDFQKGDIAEGYSVSREKKESFPLTVTSAQKNPTAFYLCASRRQMNTGELFFGEGSRLTVL.

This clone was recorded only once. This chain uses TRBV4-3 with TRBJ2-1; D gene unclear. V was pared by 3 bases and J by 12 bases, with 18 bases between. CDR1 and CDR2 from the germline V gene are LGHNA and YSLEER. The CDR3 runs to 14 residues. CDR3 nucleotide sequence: TGCGCCAGCAGCCAGGCTAGTCCAGGAAACGGGCAGTTCTTC. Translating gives CASSQASPGNGQFF.

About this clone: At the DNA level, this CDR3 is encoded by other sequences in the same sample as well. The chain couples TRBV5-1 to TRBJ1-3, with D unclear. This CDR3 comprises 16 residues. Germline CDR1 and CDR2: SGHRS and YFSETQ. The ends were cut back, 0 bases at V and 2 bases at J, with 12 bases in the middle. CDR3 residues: CASSLGPTGTGNTIYF. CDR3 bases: TGCGCCAGCAGCTTGGGCCCCACGGGGACTGGAAACACCATATATTTT.

CDR3 DNA: TGTGCCAGCAGGAGACAACCAGGGGGCGGAACTGAAGCTTTCTTT. It encodes CASRRQPGGGTEAFF. This chain links TRBV6-5 with TRBJ1-1; TRBD1 aligns across 8 bases. Per germline, CDR1 MNHEY and CDR2 SVGAGI. Trimming at V came to 6 bases and at J to 5 bases, leaving 11 bases not matched to a gene. The CDR3 sequence is 15 residues long.

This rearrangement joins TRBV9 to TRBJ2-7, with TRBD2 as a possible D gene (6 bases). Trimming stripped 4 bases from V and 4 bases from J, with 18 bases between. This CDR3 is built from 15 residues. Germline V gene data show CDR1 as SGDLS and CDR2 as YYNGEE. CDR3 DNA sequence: TGTGCCAGCAGCTCCCATGGAGGGTCTGATTACGAGCAGTACTTC. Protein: CASSSHGGSDYEQYF. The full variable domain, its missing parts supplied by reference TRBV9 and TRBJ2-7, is DSGVTQTPKHLITATGQRVTLRCSPRSGDLSVYWYQQSLDQGLQFLIQYYNGEERAKGNILERFSAQQFPDLHSELNLSSLELGDSALYFCASSSHGGSDYEQYFGPGTRLTVT.

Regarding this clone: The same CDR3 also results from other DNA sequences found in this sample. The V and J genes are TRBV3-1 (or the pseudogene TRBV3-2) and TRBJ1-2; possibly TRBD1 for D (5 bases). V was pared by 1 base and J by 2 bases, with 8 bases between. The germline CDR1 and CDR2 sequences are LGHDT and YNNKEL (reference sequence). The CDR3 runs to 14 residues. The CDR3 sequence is CASSQGQGNYGYTF. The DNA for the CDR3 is TGTGCCAGCAGCCAAGGGCAGGGAAACTATGGCTACACCTTC.

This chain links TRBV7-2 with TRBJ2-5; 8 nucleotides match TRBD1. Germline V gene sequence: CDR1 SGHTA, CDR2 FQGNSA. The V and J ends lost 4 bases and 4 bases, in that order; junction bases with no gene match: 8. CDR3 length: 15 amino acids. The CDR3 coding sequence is TGTGCCAGCAGCTCCCACAGGGGGGATAGAGAGACCCAGTACTTC. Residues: CASSSHRGDRETQYF.